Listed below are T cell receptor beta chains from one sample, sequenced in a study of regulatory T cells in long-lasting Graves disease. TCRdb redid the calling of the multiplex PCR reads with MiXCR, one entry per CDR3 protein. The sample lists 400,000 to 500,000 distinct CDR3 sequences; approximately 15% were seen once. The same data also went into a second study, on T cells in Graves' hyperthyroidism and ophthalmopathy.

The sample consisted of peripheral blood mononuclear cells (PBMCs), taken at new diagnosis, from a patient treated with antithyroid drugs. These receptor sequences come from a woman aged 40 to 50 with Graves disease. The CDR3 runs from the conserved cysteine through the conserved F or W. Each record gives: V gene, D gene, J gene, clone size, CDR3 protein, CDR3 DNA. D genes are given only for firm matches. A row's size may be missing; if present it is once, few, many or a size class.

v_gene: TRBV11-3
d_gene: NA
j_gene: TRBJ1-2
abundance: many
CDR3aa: CASSLVMDSGYTF
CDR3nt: TGTGCCAGCAGCTTAGTAATGGACAGTGGCTACACCTTC

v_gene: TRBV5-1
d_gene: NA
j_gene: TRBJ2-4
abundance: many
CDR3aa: CASSLADIGDIQYF
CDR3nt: TGCGCCAGCAGCTTGGCTGACATCGGAGATATTCAGTACTTC

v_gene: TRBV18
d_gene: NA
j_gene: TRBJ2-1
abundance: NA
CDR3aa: CASSAYRVSSSYNEQFF
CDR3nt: TGTGCCAGCTCAGCTTACAGGGTCTCCAGCTCCTACAATGAGCAGTTCTTC

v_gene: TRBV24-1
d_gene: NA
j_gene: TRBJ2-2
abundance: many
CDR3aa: CATSDPLVTTNTGELFF
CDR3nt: TGTGCCACCAGTGATCCCCTGGTGACGACGAACACCGGGGAGCTGTTTTTT

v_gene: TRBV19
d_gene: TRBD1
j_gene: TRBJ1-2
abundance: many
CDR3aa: CASSREASGGRQGYGYTF
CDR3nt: TGTGCCAGTAGTCGCGAAGCATCAGGGGGACGACAGGGCTATGGCTACACCTTC

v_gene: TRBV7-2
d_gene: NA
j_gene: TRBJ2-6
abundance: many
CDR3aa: CASSAATGTGANVLTF
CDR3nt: TGTGCCAGCAGCGCCGCAACAGGGACTGGGGCCAACGTCCTGACTTTC

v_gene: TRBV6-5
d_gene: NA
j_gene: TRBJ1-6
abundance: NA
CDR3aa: CASSYLGGSNSPLHF
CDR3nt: TGTGCCAGCAGTTACTTAGGGGGATCTAATTCACCCCTCCACTTT

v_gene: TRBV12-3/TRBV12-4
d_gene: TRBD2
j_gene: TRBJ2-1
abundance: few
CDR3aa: CASSPLAGTNNEQFF
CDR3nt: TGTGCCAGCAGTCCACTAGCGGGAACAAACAATGAGCAGTTCTTC

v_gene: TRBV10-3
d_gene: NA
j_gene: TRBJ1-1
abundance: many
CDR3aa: CAISEVSNTEAFF
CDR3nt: TGTGCCATCAGTGAGGTCTCGAACACTGAAGCTTTCTTT

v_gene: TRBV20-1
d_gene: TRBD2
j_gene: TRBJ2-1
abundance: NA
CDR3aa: CSARRGRAGSYNEQFF
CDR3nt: TGCAGTGCTAGACGCGGGAGGGCCGGGTCCTACAATGAGCAGTTCTTC